A selection of T cell receptor beta chains follows, all from one sample in a study of PD-1 blockade in classical Hodgkin lymphoma. Profiled with immunoSEQ multiplex PCR; TCRdb holds only in-frame clones, not every one. The sample includes fewer than 25,000 clones, about 80% of them seen just once. The sample consisted of peripheral blood mononuclear cells (PBMCs), taken before the fourth cycle of nivolumab. Receptor source: a human donor with classical Hodgkin lymphoma. CDR3s include the opening cysteine and the closing phenylalanine or tryptophan. A row's size may be missing; if present it is once, few, many or a size class.

clone size: .; J gene: TRBJ1-1; V gene: TRBV10-1; CDR3 protein: CASSGSGIPEAFF
clone size: once; J gene: TRBJ1-6; V gene: TRBV5-6; CDR3 protein: CASSLAAQNSPLHF
clone size: .; J gene: TRBJ2-5; V gene: TRBV4-2; CDR3 protein: CASSQERGGQETQYF
clone size: .; J gene: TRBJ2-7; V gene: TRBV18; CDR3 protein: CASSQAGTGGYEQYF
clone size: .; J gene: TRBJ1-4; V gene: TRBV27; CDR3 protein: CASSLADMGEDEKLFF
clone size: .; J gene: TRBJ1-2; V gene: TRBV9; CDR3 protein: CASSVAPGNYGYTF
clone size: .; J gene: TRBJ2-2; V gene: TRBV5-1; CDR3 protein: CASSLDNPDTGELFF
clone size: .; J gene: TRBJ2-7; V gene: TRBV7-8; CDR3 protein: CASSLPRGRDRGNIVPNEQYF
clone size: .; J gene: TRBJ2-7; V gene: TRBV7-9; CDR3 protein: CASTTGTGTDEQYF
clone size: .; J gene: TRBJ2-6; V gene: TRBV27; CDR3 protein: CASTSGANVLTF
clone size: .; J gene: TRBJ1-1; V gene: TRBV27; CDR3 protein: CASSYSPTGNTEAFF
clone size: few; J gene: TRBJ1-1; V gene: TRBV7-6; CDR3 protein: CASSPGQGTGTEAFF
clone size: once; J gene: TRBJ2-3; V gene: TRBV21-1; CDR3 protein: CASSKALFLTDTQYF
clone size: .; J gene: TRBJ1-2; V gene: TRBV5-6; CDR3 protein: CASSWEPRNGYTF
clone size: .; J gene: TRBJ2-7; V gene: TRBV4-1; CDR3 protein: CASSQVWAGQPYEQYF
clone size: few; J gene: TRBJ2-2; V gene: TRBV2; CDR3 protein: CASGAIAGANTGELFF
clone size: .; J gene: TRBJ2-7; V gene: TRBV19; CDR3 protein: CASSSLEGLRYEQYF
clone size: .; J gene: TRBJ1-5; V gene: TRBV27; CDR3 protein: CASSPRKGPIQGRANQPQHF
clone size: .; J gene: TRBJ1-4; V gene: TRBV5-6; CDR3 protein: CASSSYTGQYNEKLFF
clone size: .; J gene: TRBJ2-2; V gene: TRBV11-2; CDR3 protein: CASSLGGEAGELFF
clone size: .; J gene: TRBJ2-7; V gene: TRBV7-2; CDR3 protein: CASSPSGTHTYEQYF
clone size: .; J gene: TRBJ2-2; V gene: TRBV6-4; CDR3 protein: CASSRQGGAGELFF
clone size: .; J gene: TRBJ1-6; V gene: TRBV18; CDR3 protein: CASSPFLREVRNSPLHF
clone size: .; J gene: TRBJ2-7; V gene: TRBV21-1; CDR3 protein: CASSNHGQGAVLSYEQYF
clone size: .; J gene: TRBJ2-7; V gene: TRBV6-5; CDR3 protein: CASSVGGGGAYEQYF
clone size: .; J gene: TRBJ1-5; V gene: TRBV5-8; CDR3 protein: CASSLIQGLGQALGNQPQHF
clone size: .; J gene: TRBJ2-5; V gene: TRBV5-1; CDR3 protein: CASSLGPAEGETQYF
clone size: .; J gene: TRBJ2-3; V gene: TRBV11-2; CDR3 protein: CASSYLRTDTQYF
clone size: medium-sized; J gene: TRBJ2-1; V gene: TRBV19; CDR3 protein: CASTITGWGEQFF
clone size: .; J gene: TRBJ2-2; V gene: TRBV5-1; CDR3 protein: CASRLNTGELFF
clone size: .; J gene: TRBJ2-5; V gene: TRBV2; CDR3 protein: CASSVIIRETQYF
clone size: .; J gene: TRBJ2-3; V gene: TRBV28; CDR3 protein: CASSFGGDTQYF
clone size: .; J gene: TRBJ2-5; V gene: TRBV12-1; CDR3 protein: CASSRGAFWAHSVSETQYF
clone size: .; J gene: TRBJ1-1; V gene: TRBV27; CDR3 protein: CASIQGKTEAFF
clone size: few; J gene: TRBJ1-2; V gene: TRBV7-2; CDR3 protein: CASSLTGPSGYTF
clone size: few; J gene: TRBJ2-5; V gene: TRBV13; CDR3 protein: CASSGGTSGSFGQETQYF
clone size: .; J gene: TRBJ1-2; V gene: TRBV5-5; CDR3 protein: CASSLDEGSSRRGYTF
clone size: .; J gene: TRBJ1-4; V gene: TRBV13; CDR3 protein: CASSSTLDSGRGNEKLFF
clone size: few; J gene: TRBJ1-2; V gene: TRBV4-3; CDR3 protein: CASSQERAGNYGYTF
clone size: once; J gene: TRBJ2-5; V gene: TRBV4-1; CDR3 protein: CASSFRRDSQETQYF
clone size: .; J gene: TRBJ1-5; V gene: TRBV18; CDR3 protein: CASSPGQANQPQHF
clone size: few; J gene: TRBJ2-1; V gene: TRBV28; CDR3 protein: CASIPRLAYNEQFF
clone size: .; J gene: TRBJ1-3; V gene: TRBV7-9; CDR3 protein: CASSLHTGGVGNTIYF
clone size: .; J gene: TRBJ2-2; V gene: TRBV18; CDR3 protein: CASSTDRVAGELFF
clone size: .; J gene: TRBJ2-5; V gene: TRBV30; CDR3 protein: CAWRRGLGGQETQYF
clone size: few; J gene: TRBJ2-3; V gene: TRBV6-1; CDR3 protein: CASSEAHGPADTQYF
clone size: .; J gene: TRBJ2-7; V gene: TRBV6-5; CDR3 protein: CASSPTAGGTGEQYF
clone size: few; J gene: TRBJ2-3; V gene: TRBV6-1; CDR3 protein: CASERAEVDTQYF
clone size: .; J gene: TRBJ2-4; V gene: TRBV28; CDR3 protein: CASSSLLGRGAKNIQYF